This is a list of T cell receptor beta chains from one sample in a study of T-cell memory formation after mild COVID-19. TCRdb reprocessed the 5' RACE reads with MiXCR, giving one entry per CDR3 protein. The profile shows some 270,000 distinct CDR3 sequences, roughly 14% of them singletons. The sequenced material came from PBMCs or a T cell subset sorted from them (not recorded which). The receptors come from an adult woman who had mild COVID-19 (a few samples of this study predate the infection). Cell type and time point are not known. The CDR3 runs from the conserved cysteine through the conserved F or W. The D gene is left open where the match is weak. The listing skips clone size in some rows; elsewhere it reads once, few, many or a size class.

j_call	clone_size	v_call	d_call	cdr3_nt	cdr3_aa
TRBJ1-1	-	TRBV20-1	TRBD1	TGCAGTGCTAGAGACAGCGGACAGGGGAGCACTGAAGCTTTCTTT	CSARDSGQGSTEAFF
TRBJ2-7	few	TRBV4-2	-	TGTGCCAGCAGCCAAGTAGGGAGCCCCGGAAGCGGCTACGAGCAGTACTTC	CASSQVGSPGSGYEQYF
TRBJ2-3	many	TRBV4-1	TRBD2	TGCGCCAGCAGCCAGGCTAGACTAGCGGGGGGCGGAGGGACAGATACGCAGTATTTT	CASSQARLAGGGGTDTQYF
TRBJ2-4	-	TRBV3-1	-	TGTGCCAGCAGCCAAGGGTTGTTCAAAAACATTCAGTACTTC	CASSQGLFKNIQYF
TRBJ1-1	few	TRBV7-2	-	TGTGCCAGCAGCTTAGCCAGGAGCATGAACACTGAAGCTTTCTTT	CASSLARSMNTEAFF
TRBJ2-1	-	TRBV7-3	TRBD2	TGTGCCAGCAGCTTATCGAGCGGGAGTAGGAATGAGCAGTTCTTC	CASSLSSGSRNEQFF
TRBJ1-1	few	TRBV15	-	TGTGCCACCAGCCGTTCCATGGACACTGAAGCTTTCTTT	CATSRSMDTEAFF
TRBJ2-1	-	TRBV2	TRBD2	TGTGCCAGCATCGAGAGACTAGCGCTCAATGAGCAGTTCTTC	CASIERLALNEQFF
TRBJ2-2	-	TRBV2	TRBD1	TGTGCCAGCAGTGTCCGACAGGGCGGGGAGCTGTTTTTT	CASSVRQGGELFF
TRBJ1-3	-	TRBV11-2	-	TGTGCCAGCAGACTAGACAGGTTCTCTGGAAACACCATATATTTT	CASRLDRFSGNTIYF
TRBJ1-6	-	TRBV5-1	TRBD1	TGCGCCAGCAGCGATGCCGGGACAGATTATAATTCACCCCTCCACTTT	CASSDAGTDYNSPLHF
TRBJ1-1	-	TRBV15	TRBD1	TGTGCCACCAGCAGACGCCCCGGGACAGGGATCACTGAAGCTTTCTTT	CATSRRPGTGITEAFF
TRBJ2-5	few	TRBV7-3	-	TGTGCCAGCAGCTTAACGCGAGACGAGACCCAGTACTTC	CASSLTRDETQYF
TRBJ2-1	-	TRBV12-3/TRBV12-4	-	TGTGCCAGCACCCCGGGCCCGGGGAGCTCCTACAATGAGCAGTTCTTC	CASTPGPGSSYNEQFF
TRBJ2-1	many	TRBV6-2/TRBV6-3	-	TGTGCCAGCAGAGGAAACGGGGGATACAATGAGCAGTTCTTC	CASRGNGGYNEQFF
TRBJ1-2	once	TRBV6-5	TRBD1	TGTGCCAGCAGCCGGACAGGGAGGAACTATGGCTACACCTTC	CASSRTGRNYGYTF
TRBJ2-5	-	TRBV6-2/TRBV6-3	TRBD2	TGTGCCAGCACCCCCGGACTAGCGGAAAAAGAGACCCAGTACTTC	CASTPGLAEKETQYF
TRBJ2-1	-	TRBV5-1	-	TGCGCCAGCAGCTTGGTCGTACGGGGAGATGGCTACAATGAGCAGTTCTTC	CASSLVVRGDGYNEQFF
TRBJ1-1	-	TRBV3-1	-	TGTGCCAGCAGCCAAGATCACCGGGGGAACACTGAAGCTTTCTTT	CASSQDHRGNTEAFF
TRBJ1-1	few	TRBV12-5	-	TGTGCTAGTGGCCCCACGGGGGGGGCGAAGACTGAAGCTTTCTTT	CASGPTGGAKTEAFF
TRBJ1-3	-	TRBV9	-	TGTGCCAGCAGCGTAGGGGTCGACTCTGGAAACACCATATATTTT	CASSVGVDSGNTIYF
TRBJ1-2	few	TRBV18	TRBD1	TGTGCCAGCTCACCCGGGACAGGGCAAGGCTACACCTTC	CASSPGTGQGYTF
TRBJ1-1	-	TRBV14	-	TGTGCCAGCAGCCAAGATCTCGAAGGGACTGAAGCTTTCTTT	CASSQDLEGTEAFF
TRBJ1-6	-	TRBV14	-	TGTGCCAGCAGCCAAGATCTTTCCTCGTTAGGCTCACCCCTCCACTTT	CASSQDLSSLGSPLHF
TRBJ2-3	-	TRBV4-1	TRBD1	TGCGCCAGCAGCCAACCCAGGGACAGCCGGTGGGGTGGAGATACGCAGTATTTT	CASSQPRDSRWGGDTQYF
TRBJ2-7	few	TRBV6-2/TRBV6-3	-	TGTGCCAGCAAACCGTCCGGGACCTTAGCCTACGAGCAGTACTTC	CASKPSGTLAYEQYF
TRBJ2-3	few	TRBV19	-	TGTGCCAGTAGCCCGGCGGGCCCCTCGGATACGCAGTATTTT	CASSPAGPSDTQYF
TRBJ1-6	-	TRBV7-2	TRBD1	TGTGCCAGCAGCCCCCAGGGACAGCCTAATTCACCCCTCCACTTT	CASSPQGQPNSPLHF
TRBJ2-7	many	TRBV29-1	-	TGCAGCGTTGGGGCGTCCTACGAGCAGTACTTC	CSVGASYEQYF